The source of this TCR beta chain is a study of OX40 agonist ivuxolimab in advanced cancers. On the study more broadly: Hepatocellular carcinoma, melanoma, renal cell or head and neck cancer affected the dose-escalation patients. A mean age of roughly 62 years, range roughly 23 to 85, was recorded, and about 83% were male.

Study-level findings and limits: Expanded peripheral T cells had an undetermined antigen specificity.

CDR3 length equals 12 residues. V lost 4 bases and J 7 bases, leaving 8 bases between the germline ends. CDR1 and CDR2 from the germline V gene are SNHLY and FYNNEI. With respect to this clone: Its antigen is not identified.

Profiling relied on immunoSEQ multiplex PCR, and the TCRdb table lists in-frame clones only, not all of them. Here the sample spans some 80,000 clones, about nine tenths being singletons. The sequence came from an adult with an advanced solid tumor such as melanoma, head and neck, liver or kidney cancer. The rearrangement uses TRBV2 and TRBJ1-5, with D possibly being TRBD1 (5 bases). Sample: CD4+ or CD8+ T cells sorted from blood, taken in a trial of the OX40 agonist ivuxolimab. CDR3 DNA: TGTGCCAGCAGTGCAGGGAACCAGCCCCAGCATTTT. This gives the protein CASSAGNQPQHF. Looking up the rest from reference TRBV2 and TRBJ1-5 gives the full variable domain: EPEVTQTPSHQVTQMGQEVILRCVPISNHLYFYWYRQILGQKVEFLVSFYNNEISEKSEIFDDQFSVERPDGSNFTLKIRSTKLEDSAMYFCASSAGNQPQHFGDGTRLSIL.